What follows are 30 T cell receptor beta chains derived from one specimen sequenced in a study of OX40 agonist ivuxolimab in advanced cancers. The repertoire was sequenced with immunoSEQ multiplex PCR; TCRdb's copy has only in-frame clones and lacks some. The repertoire consists of 55,000 to 85,000 clones, with over 80% occurring once and the leading ten covering just over 0.3%. The sample was CD4+ or CD8+ T cells sorted from blood, taken in a trial of the OX40 agonist ivuxolimab. All receptors derive from an adult with an advanced solid tumor such as melanoma, head and neck, liver or kidney cancer.

V and J are TRBV9 and TRBJ2-7; D is possibly TRBD2 (5 bases). Germline CDR1 reads SGDLS; CDR2 reads YYNGEE. This CDR3 spans 12 amino acids. V lost 4 bases and J lost 6, with 11 bases in between. The CDR3 protein is CASSRTSSEQYF. DNA of the CDR3: TGTGCCAGCAGCCGCACTAGTTCCGAGCAGTACTTC.

This clone has a handful of counts. The CDR3 here is CASSEINQPQHF. The CDR3 region has the DNA TGTGCCAGCAGTGAAATAAATCAGCCCCAGCATTTT. The J gene is TRBJ1-5, the V gene TRBV2; unclear D gene. Germline CDR1 reads SNHLY; CDR2 reads FYNNEI. V lost 2 bases and J lost 4, with 3 bases in between. The CDR3 covers 12 residues.

The chain is built from TRBV11-2 and TRBJ2-2; D ambiguous. The V end lost 8 bases, the J end lost 0 bases, and 16 bases lay between the germline ends. There are 16 residues in the CDR3. Germline CDR1 and CDR2: SGHAT and FQNNGV. The CDR3 sequence: CASWQSSSSNTGELFF. CDR3 in DNA: TGTGCCAGCTGGCAGTCAAGCAGTTCGAACACCGGGGAGCTGTTTTTT.

The chain couples TRBV7-8 to TRBJ1-5, with 9 nucleotides matching TRBD1. The J segment lost 7 bases and the V segment lost 5 bases, leaving 9 bases of the junction unmatched. Germline CDR1 SGHVS, CDR2 FQNEAQ. This CDR3 contains 15 residues. As DNA, the CDR3 is TGTGCCAGCAGCGGGCCCGGGGGACAGGGACAGCCCCAGCATTTT. Translation: CASSGPGGQGQPQHF.

This chain uses TRBV28 with TRBJ2-1; TRBD2 is a possible D gene (5 bases). V shed 7 bases and J shed 12 bases, with 22 bases lying between them. Germline V gene data show CDR1 as MDHEN and CDR2 as SYDVKM. The CDR3 covers 14 residues. The CDR3 nucleotides read TGTGCCAGCAACGAGGGTCTATCTTCCAGTGGGCAGTTCTTC. It yields the protein CASNEGLSSSGQFF.

The rearrangement uses TRBV10-2 and TRBJ2-1; D is ambiguous. Trimming took off 3 bases at V and 7 bases at J, with 10 bases between the two ends. Per germline, CDR1 WSHSY and CDR2 SAAADI. There are 13 residues in the CDR3. The CDR3 DNA follows: TGCGCCAGCAGTGACCTAAACCCTAATGAGCAGTTCTTC. This sequence encodes CASSDLNPNEQFF.

The chain carries TRBV28 and TRBJ2-7; D is tentatively TRBD1 or TRBD2 (6 bases each). In germline, CDR1 is MDHEN, CDR2 SYDVKM. V lost 5 bases and J 0 bases, leaving 14 bases between the germline ends. The CDR3 is 15 amino acids. The CDR3 reads CASSTYRGDSYEQYF. The CDR3 bases are TGTGCCAGCAGTACATATAGGGGGGACTCCTACGAGCAGTACTTC.

The genes are TRBV14 and TRBJ2-1, with 7 positions matching TRBD2. V was clipped by 3 bases and J by 3 bases; unmatched bases: 8. Germline V CDR1 and CDR2: SGHDN, FVKESK. CDR3 length: 16 residues. The CDR3 sequence: CASSHANSGYYNEQFF. DNA of the CDR3: TGTGCCAGCAGCCATGCTAATAGCGGGTACTACAATGAGCAGTTCTTC.

The CDR3 nucleotides read TGTGCCAGCAGCCAAGATTTCGCAGGGACTAGCGGGAGGGCCGTAATCCACAATGAGCAGTTCTTC. Translated, it gives CASSQDFAGTSGRAVIHNEQFF. The chain links TRBV14 to TRBJ2-1, with 16 bases matching TRBD2. The V gene's germline CDR1 is SGHDN and CDR2 FVKESK. CDR3 length: 22 amino acids. The J segment lost 5 bases and the V segment lost 0 bases, leaving 16 bases of the junction unmatched.

The chain recombines TRBV27 with TRBJ2-3; the D gene is possibly TRBD2 (5 bases). The V end lost 3 bases, the J end lost 4 bases, and 11 bases lay between the germline ends. This CDR3 has 14 amino acids. Germline CDR1 reads MNHEY; CDR2 reads SMNVEV (reference sequence). As DNA, the CDR3 is TGTGCCAGCAGTTTGACTATCTCCCCAGATACGCAGTATTTT. Translation gives CASSLTISPDTQYF.

This clone is a singleton in its sample. This chain connects TRBV6-5 to TRBJ2-2, with D possibly being TRBD1 (6 bases). Germline V gives CDR1 MNHEY, CDR2 SVGAGI. This CDR3 contains 15 residues. Trimming shortened V by 2 bases and J by 6 bases, and 13 bases separated the two germline ends. DNA of the CDR3: TGTGCCAGCAGTTACGAACCAGGGGCGTCCGGGGAGCTGTTTTTT. Translation: CASSYEPGASGELFF.

V gene TRBV28 combines with J gene TRBJ2-6, with 9 bases aligning to TRBD1. Trimming took 5 bases from V and 0 from J; bases not matched to a gene: 2. CDR3 length: 16 amino acids. The germline V gene has CDR1 MDHEN and CDR2 SYDVKM. DNA of the CDR3: TGTGCCAGCAGTCCGACAGGGGGCTCTGGGGCCAACGTCCTGACTTTC. Encoded protein: CASSPTGGSGANVLTF.

V usage is TRBV19 and J usage is TRBJ1-2; tentative D call: TRBD1 (5 bases). The germline CDR1 and CDR2 sequences are LNHDA and SQIVND (reference sequence). CDR3 length: 13 amino acids. Between the trimmed V and J ends, which lost 6 bases and 4 bases, there was a span of 12 bases. The CDR3 nucleotides are TGTGCCAGTAGCCCCCGGGACGGCTATGGCTACACCTTC. This gives the protein CASSPRDGYGYTF.

The chain joins TRBV5-1 to TRBJ1-2; D remains ambiguous. The germline V gene encodes CDR1 SGHRS and CDR2 YFSETQ. V lost 0 bases, J lost 2 bases, and 8 bases lay in between. The CDR3 runs to 14 residues. The CDR3 nucleotides are TGCGCCAGCAGCTTGGACCCGCCGAACTATGGCTACACCTTC. This gives the protein CASSLDPPNYGYTF.

This clone came up once. V gene TRBV6-5 combines with J gene TRBJ2-4, with 7 bases aligning to TRBD1. The trim removed 6 bases at V and 11 bases at J, leaving 10 bases unmatched. Germline V gene data show CDR1 as MNHEY and CDR2 as SVGAGI. This CDR3 has 13 residues. Here the CDR3 reads CASRSGQWLVQYF. CDR3 nucleotide sequence: TGTGCCAGCAGGTCGGGACAGTGGTTGGTTCAGTACTTC.

This chain connects TRBV2 to TRBJ1-4; 9 bases line up with TRBD1. Trimming removed 5 bases from V and 7 bases from J; junction bases left unmatched: 8. This CDR3 region has 15 residues. Germline CDR1 is SNHLY and CDR2 is FYNNEI. CDR3 DNA sequence: TGTGCCAGCAGTCCCGGACAGGGGATATTTGAAAAACTGTTTTTT. It translates to CASSPGQGIFEKLFF.

The chain carries TRBV18 and TRBJ2-3, with TRBD1 matching 7 bases. Germline CDR1 and CDR2: KGHSH and LQKENI. This CDR3 is 13 amino acids long. V shed 5 bases, J shed 5 bases, and the junction held 4 bases outside the gene matches. CDR3 nucleotide sequence: TGTGCCAGCTCAGAGACAGGGTTAGATACGCAGTATTTT. Its protein is CASSETGLDTQYF. Combining the CDR3 with reference TRBV18 and TRBJ2-3 gives the whole variable domain NAGVMQNPRHLVRRRGQEARLRCSPMKGHSHVYWYRQLPEEGLKFMVYLQKENIIDESGMPKERFSAEFPKEGPSILRIQQVVRGDSAAYFCASSETGLDTQYFGPGTRLTVL.

V usage is TRBV6-1 and J usage is TRBJ1-5, with D tentatively TRBD1 (6 bases). Germline CDR1 is MNHNS and CDR2 is SASEGT. With 6 bases removed from V and 6 bases from J, the gap between germline ends came to 15 bases. The CDR3 runs 14 residues. CDR3 nucleotide sequence: TGTGCCAGCAGGGTCGGGGGAGGGGGTCAGCCCCAGCATTTT. This codes for CASRVGGGGQPQHF.

V and J are TRBV10-3 and TRBJ2-1; D might be TRBD1 (8 bases). Germline V gene lookup returns CDR1 ENHRY and CDR2 SYGVKD. V shed 6 bases and J shed 4 bases, with 13 bases lying between them. This CDR3 spans 14 amino acids. The chain's CDR3 is CAIRDREGYNEQFF. The CDR3 nucleotides read TGTGCCATCAGGGACAGGGAGGGATACAATGAGCAGTTCTTC.

The CDR3 DNA is TGTGCCAGCAGTTACGACGCCTCTGACTACGAGCAGTACTTC. It codes for CASSYDASDYEQYF. The V call is TRBV6-5, the J call TRBJ2-7, with D unclear. Germline assignment: CDR1 MNHEY and CDR2 SVGAGI. The CDR3 length is 14 residues. V was trimmed by 2 bases and J by 3 bases, leaving 11 bases between them.

The V call is TRBV7-9, the J call TRBJ2-5, with 9 positions matching TRBD2. The DNA end lines up better with TRBJ2-7; the J call may be wrong. This CDR3 comprises 17 residues. Germline values: CDR1 SEHNR, CDR2 FQNEAQ (reference sequence). CDR3 sequence: CASSLGSLAGPNYEQYF. Written as DNA, the CDR3 is TGTGCCAGCAGCTTAGGTTCCCTAGCGGGACCAAACTACGAGCAGTACTTC.

The chain has TRBV10-2 and TRBJ1-5; the D is unclear. CDR1 WSHSY and CDR2 SAAADI come from the germline V gene. V was cut by 6 bases and J by 0 bases, with 9 bases left in between. This CDR3 is built from 14 residues. The CDR3, as DNA: TGCGCCAGCAGGGACCGCTATAGCAATCAGCCCCAGCATTTT. Its translation is CASRDRYSNQPQHF.

The rearrangement joins TRBV21-1 to TRBJ2-5; TRBD2, the table's D call, was not compared with the DNA. TRBV21-1 is labeled a pseudogene. The CDR3 length is 16 residues. The CDR3 DNA reads as TGTGCCAGCAGCAAAGCCCGCGTCCAGCGGGGGGAGACCCAGTACTTC. Protein product: CASSKARVQRGETQYF.

The CDR3 sequence is CAISGGQGGGYTF. In DNA form, the CDR3 reads TGTGCCATCAGTGGAGGTCAGGGGGGTGGCTACACCTTC. V and J are TRBV10-3 and TRBJ1-2, with 7 nucleotides matching TRBD1. Trimming cost V 4 bases and J 7 bases; bases outside gene matches: 6. The CDR3 consists of 13 residues. The germline V gene encodes CDR1 ENHRY and CDR2 SYGVKD.

CDR3 sequence: CASSEGLSYRELFF. The DNA of the CDR3 is TGTGCCAGCAGTGAGGGACTGTCCTACCGGGAGCTGTTTTTT. This rearrangement joins TRBV28 to TRBJ2-2, with D possibly being TRBD2 (6 bases). The CDR3 sequence is 14 residues long. Germline V gene data show CDR1 as MDHEN and CDR2 as SYDVKM. The V end was cut by 5 bases, the J end by 9 bases, with 16 bases between.

This rearrangement joins TRBV7-2 to TRBJ2-5; no reliable D call. V lost 1 base and J 2 bases, leaving 11 bases between the germline ends. The germline gives CDR1 SGHTA, CDR2 FQGNSA. The CDR3 runs to 15 residues. The CDR3 here is CASSLEKGGQETQYF. As DNA, the CDR3 is TGTGCCAGCAGCTTAGAAAAGGGTGGGCAAGAGACCCAGTACTTC. Supplemented by reference TRBV7-2 and TRBJ2-5, the full variable domain reads GAGVSQSPSNKVTEKGKDVELRCDPISGHTALYWYRQSLGQGLEFLIYFQGNSAPDKSGLPSDRFSAERTGGSVSTLTIQRTQQEDSAVYLCASSLEKGGQETQYFGPGTRLLVL.

This clone was counted between two and nine times. A junction boundary mismatches the germline segment, possibly from a read error. The chain couples TRBV7-7 to TRBJ2-5; D perhaps matches TRBD2 (6 bases). This CDR3 comprises 15 residues. Germline V gives CDR1 SSHAT, CDR2 FNYEAQ (reference sequence). The CDR3 loop reads CASSRDSLSRETQYF. The CDR3 region has the DNA TGTGCTAGCAGCCGGGACTCTCTGTCCCGAGAGACCCAGTACTTC. The full variable domain, in which reference TRBV7-7 and TRBJ2-5 provide the parts outside the CDR3, is GAGVSQSPRYKVTKRGQDVTLRCDPISSHATLYWYQQALGQGPEFLTYFNYEAQPDKSGLPSDRFSAERPEGSISTLTIQRTEQRDSAMYRCASSRDSLSRETQYFGPGTRLLVL.

The chain recombines TRBV4-1 with TRBJ1-1; D is undetermined. V gave up 4 bases and J gave up 2 bases, with 20 bases separating them. CDR1 is MGHRA and CDR2 is YSYEKL in the germline V gene. The CDR3 totals 17 residues. The CDR3 coding sequence is TGCGCCAGCAGCCGAGTGGGGAGTGCACAGTCAAACACTGAAGCTTTCTTT. It specifies CASSRVGSAQSNTEAFF.

Only one count was recorded for this clone. The V call is TRBV6-4, the J call TRBJ1-1, with D unclear. The CDR3 consists of 15 residues. The germline V and J ends were trimmed by 4 bases and 1 base, with 13 bases remaining between them. Germline CDR1 reads MRHNA; CDR2 reads SNTAGT. CDR3 protein: CASSVDGSQNTEAFF. DNA of the CDR3: TGTGCCAGCAGTGTCGACGGTAGTCAGAACACTGAAGCTTTCTTT.

The chain joins TRBV28 to TRBJ2-7; D unclear. The V and J ends lost 8 bases and 3 bases respectively, with 8 bases between them. Per the germline V gene, CDR1 is MDHEN and CDR2 is SYDVKM. CDR3 length equals 11 residues. As DNA, the CDR3 is TGTGCCAGCGGCCCCGTCTACGAGCAGTACTTC. This gives the protein CASGPVYEQYF. Combining the CDR3 with reference TRBV28 and TRBJ2-7 gives the whole variable domain DVKVTQSSRYLVKRTGEKVFLECVQDMDHENMFWYRQDPGLGLRLIYFSYDVKMKEKGDIPEGYSVSREKKERFSLILESASTNQTSMYLCASGPVYEQYFGPGTRLTVT.